Following are 17 T cell receptor beta chains from one sample sequenced in a study of blood T cells in healthy people across ages. With a J-beta primer mix and a sample-barcoded 5' primer, a second PCR ran about 6 to 11 cycles. TCRdb passed the 5' RACE reads through MiXCR, listing each CDR3 protein once. The sample lists around 800,000 distinct CDR3 sequences, more than 35% occurring once. The sequenced sample consisted of blood. The receptors shown here come from an elderly man in good health.

This chain uses TRBV7-2 with TRBJ2-3, with 9 nucleotides matching TRBD2. Germline V lookup: CDR1 SGHTA, CDR2 FQGNSA. The CDR3 is 17 amino acids. V lost 3 bases, J lost 1 base, and 8 bases stayed unmatched. Written as DNA, the CDR3 is TGTGCCAGCAGCTTTCTTCCAGCGGGAGGACGCACAGATACGCAGTATTTT. Protein sequence: CASSFLPAGGRTDTQYF.

This clonotype was observed many times. The chain combines TRBV7-2 with TRBJ2-3; 11 bases agree with TRBD2. Germline V gene sequence: CDR1 SGHTA, CDR2 FQGNSA. The CDR3 sequence is 16 residues long. Trimming removed 1 base from V and 5 bases from J; junction bases left unmatched: 5. The CDR3 is CASSLDFGLAGDTQYF. The DNA for the CDR3 is TGTGCCAGCAGCTTAGACTTTGGACTAGCGGGAGATACGCAGTATTTT.

This chain joins TRBV12-3 or TRBV12-4 and TRBJ2-5, with 9 bases matching TRBD2. V lost 3 bases and J lost 11; bases outside the gene matches: 13. This CDR3 has 15 amino acids. CDR3 residues: CASSLSSGSKNGQYF. The DNA of the CDR3 is TGTGCCAGCAGTTTGAGTAGCGGGAGCAAAAATGGGCAGTACTTC.

Note on this clonotype: A read error may produce the germline difference seen at one junction end. The chain couples TRBV6-2 or TRBV6-3 to TRBJ2-1; tentative D call: TRBD2 (5 bases). CDR3 length: 18 residues. Germline V gene lookup returns CDR1 MNHEY and CDR2 SVGEGT. CDR3 DNA: TGCGCCAGCAGTTACCCCCTTGAGCGGTTAAGCTCCTACAATGAGCAGTTCTTC. Protein: CASSYPLERLSSYNEQFF.

This chain joins TRBV20-1 and TRBJ2-6; D might be TRBD1 (6 bases). This CDR3 has 15 residues. Germline V gene lookup returns CDR1 DFQATT and CDR2 SNEGSKA (reference sequence). Trimming left V 6 bases short and J 9 bases short, with 21 bases between. CDR3 amino acids: CSAALQLDRHNVLTF. DNA for the CDR3: TGCAGTGCCGCTCTACAACTCGACAGGCACAACGTCCTGACTTTC.

This sequence joins TRBV4-2 and TRBJ2-4, with D perhaps assigned TRBD1 or TRBD2 (5 bases each). Germline-derived CDR1 and CDR2 are LGHNA and YNFKEQ. Deletions cut 0 bases from V and 6 bases from J, with 15 bases between. The CDR3 is made up of 16 amino acids. The CDR3 coding sequence is TGTGCCAGCAGCCAAGAGCCAGGGACGACGGGAAACATTCAGTACTTC. Its translation is CASSQEPGTTGNIQYF.

This clonotype was seen repeatedly, ten times or more. The J gene is TRBJ2-7, the V gene TRBV7-8; no firm D call. The V and J ends lost 3 bases and 0 bases respectively, with 9 bases between them. The CDR3 runs to 14 residues. The germline V gene has CDR1 SGHVS and CDR2 FQNEAQ. Here the CDR3 DNA reads TGTGCCAGCAGCTTGCTGACAAGCTCCTACGAGCAGTACTTC. Protein: CASSLLTSSYEQYF.

The table lists this clonotype with many counts. V and J are TRBV9 and TRBJ2-7; no definite D call. The CDR3 totals 14 residues. Trimming pared 4 bases from V and 1 base from J, leaving 12 bases between. From germline, CDR1 is SGDLS and CDR2 YYNGEE. CDR3 sequence: CASSPRHGSYEQYF. In nucleotides, the CDR3 is TGTGCCAGCAGCCCAAGACACGGGTCCTACGAGCAGTACTTC.

This clonotype was detected only a few times. The chain recombines TRBV10-2 with TRBJ2-5; a weak D match, TRBD2 (6 bases). Germline lookup yields CDR1 WSHSY and CDR2 SAAADI. This CDR3 region has 12 residues. V dropped 8 bases and J dropped 3 bases, with 10 bases sitting between them. As DNA, the CDR3 is TGCGCCAGCGGGGAGCGGGAAGAGACCCAGTACTTC. Its translation: CASGEREETQYF.

The sample holds a few counts of this clonotype. The chain is built from TRBV6-5 and TRBJ1-2; TRBD1 is a possible D gene (6 bases). Germline CDR1 reads MNHEY; CDR2 reads SVGAGI. The CDR3 consists of 15 residues. Trimming removed 5 bases from V and 4 bases from J, with 17 bases in between. This CDR3 is CASSPSGASSYGYTF. CDR3 bases: TGTGCCAGCAGTCCGTCAGGGGCATCTTCCTATGGCTACACCTTC.

This chain links TRBV4-3 with TRBJ2-1; 13 nucleotides match TRBD2. In germline, CDR1 is LGHNA, CDR2 YSLEER. The V and J ends lost 6 bases and 8 bases, in that order; junction bases with no gene match: 16. The CDR3 runs to 18 residues. CDR3 residues: CASSLRTSGSVSTDEQFF. The CDR3, as DNA: TGCGCCAGCAGTCTCCGGACTAGCGGGAGCGTATCAACAGATGAGCAGTTCTTC.

The CDR3 loop is CASSLSWGAYEQYF. CDR3 DNA: TGTGCCAGCAGTTTATCCTGGGGGGCCTACGAGCAGTACTTC. The gene calls are TRBV27 and TRBJ2-7; a possible D gene is TRBD2 (6 bases). V lost 0 bases and J 2 bases, leaving 8 bases between the germline ends. This CDR3 contains 14 residues. Germline V CDR1 and CDR2: MNHEY, SMNVEV (reference sequence).

This chain joins TRBV24-1 and TRBJ2-7, with D tentatively TRBD1 (5 bases). The CDR3 totals 11 residues. Deletions cut 7 bases from V and 7 bases from J, with 10 bases between. Germline lookup yields CDR1 KGHDR and CDR2 SFDVKD. The chain's CDR3 is CATRGASEQYF. The CDR3 DNA follows: TGTGCCACCAGAGGGGCCAGTGAGCAGTACTTC.

The chain employs TRBV5-1 and TRBJ1-2; D is uncertain. CDR3 size: 14 residues. Germline loops: CDR1 SGHRS, CDR2 YFSETQ. The germline V and J ends were trimmed by 0 bases and 3 bases, with 9 bases remaining between them. The CDR3 sequence: CASSLADGYYGYTF. Written as DNA, the CDR3 is TGCGCCAGCAGCTTGGCGGACGGCTACTATGGCTACACCTTC.

In regard to this clonotype: A much larger clone differs from this one at a single base, so this may be a read error. The genes are TRBV7-2 and TRBJ2-7; D unclear. This CDR3 has 15 amino acids. Trimming stripped 2 bases from V and 0 bases from J, with 11 bases between. Germline V gene data show CDR1 as SGHTA and CDR2 as FQGNSA. CDR3 loop: CASSLSRVISYEQYF. Here the CDR3 DNA reads TGTGCCAGCAGCTTATCAAGGGTGATCTCCTACGAGCAGTACTTC. Variable domain in full (rest from reference TRBV7-2 and TRBJ2-7): GAGVSQSPSNKVTEKGKDVELRCDPISGHTALYWYRQSLGQGLEFLIYFQGNSAPDKSGLPSDRFSAERTGGSVSTLTIQRTQQEDSAVYLCASSLSRVISYEQYFGPGTRLTVT.

The J gene is TRBJ2-1, the V gene TRBV6-2 or TRBV6-3, with 10 bases that match TRBD2. The CDR3 extends over 17 amino acids. CDR1 and CDR2 (germline): MNHEY, SVGEGT. V lost 5 bases to trimming and J lost 5 bases; unmatched junction nucleotides: 12. CDR3 DNA: TGTGCCAGCAGTCCCAATGAGGGAGCGGGAGGGGACAATGAGCAGTTCTTC. The encoded protein is CASSPNEGAGGDNEQFF.

The J gene is TRBJ2-7, the V gene TRBV27, with D perhaps matching TRBD2 (8 bases). Per the germline V gene, CDR1 is MNHEY and CDR2 is SMNVEV (reference sequence). CDR3 length: 19 residues. The ends were cut back, 4 bases at V and 5 bases at J, with 30 bases in the middle. CDR3 sequence: CASSSTDRLPSGRKNEQYF. CDR3 nucleotide sequence: TGTGCCAGCAGTTCCACGGACAGGTTACCTAGCGGGCGGAAGAACGAGCAGTACTTC.